Listed below are T cell receptor beta chains from one sample, sequenced in a study of cytomegalovirus exposure and HLA in healthy donors. Clones were sequenced by immunoSEQ multiplex PCR, and TCRdb holds only the in-frame ones, with some missing. Of over 150,000 clones listed, around 79% are singletons. The material sequenced was PBMCs. These receptors were collected from a man younger than 35 in good health and CMV-seronegative. The CDR3 runs from the conserved cysteine through the conserved F or W. Fields, in order: clone size, V gene, J gene, D gene, CDR3 protein, CDR3 DNA. A D gene is named only where the DNA matches it firmly. Size tells how often a clone was seen (once, few, many) or the class of an expanded clone, and some rows leave it out.

abundance: .; v_gene: TRBV6-5; j_gene: TRBJ1-1; d_gene: TRBD1; CDR3aa: CASSDRVSTEAFF; CDR3nt: TGTGCCAGCTCGGACAGGGTCAGCACTGAAGCTTTCTTT
abundance: .; v_gene: TRBV13; j_gene: TRBJ1-6; d_gene: .; CDR3aa: CATRGSPLHF; CDR3nt: TGTGCCACCCGAGGATCACCCCTCCACTTT
abundance: .; v_gene: TRBV5-1; j_gene: TRBJ1-6; d_gene: TRBD1; CDR3aa: CASSLLDRGPNSPLHF; CDR3nt: TGCGCCAGCAGCTTGCTGGACAGGGGACCTAATTCACCCCTCCACTTT
abundance: few; v_gene: TRBV4-1; j_gene: TRBJ2-3; d_gene: .; CDR3aa: CASSHPLEGQYF; CDR3nt: TGCGCCAGCAGCCATCCTCTAGAGGGGCAGTATTTT
abundance: .; v_gene: TRBV30; j_gene: TRBJ1-4; d_gene: .; CDR3aa: CAWSPRGLEKLFF; CDR3nt: TGTGCCTGGAGTCCGCGGGGCCTCGAAAAACTGTTTTTT
abundance: .; v_gene: TRBV5-6; j_gene: TRBJ1-5; d_gene: .; CDR3aa: CASSSTEGNSNQPQHF; CDR3nt: TGTGCCAGCAGTTCCACGGAGGGGAATAGCAATCAGCCCCAGCATTTT
abundance: few; v_gene: TRBV4-1; j_gene: TRBJ2-3; d_gene: .; CDR3aa: CASSPGGRRVTDTQYF; CDR3nt: TGCGCCAGCAGCCCCGGGGGACGGAGGGTGACAGATACGCAGTATTTT
abundance: .; v_gene: TRBV7-6; j_gene: TRBJ1-3; d_gene: .; CDR3aa: CASSLGARGMVGNTIYF; CDR3nt: TGTGCCAGCAGCTTAGGAGCTCGGGGGATGGTTGGAAACACCATATATTTT
abundance: .; v_gene: TRBV6-5; j_gene: TRBJ2-3; d_gene: .; CDR3aa: CASSSYPSGVDDTQYF; CDR3nt: TGTGCCAGCAGTTCCTACCCTTCAGGTGTTGACGATACGCAGTATTTT
abundance: few; v_gene: TRBV4-1; j_gene: TRBJ1-3; d_gene: .; CDR3aa: CASSQVDRPSGNTIYF; CDR3nt: TGCGCCAGCAGCCAAGTCGACAGACCGTCTGGAAACACCATATATTTT
abundance: .; v_gene: TRBV19; j_gene: TRBJ2-2; d_gene: .; CDR3aa: CATWGHNTGELFF; CDR3nt: TGTGCCACCTGGGGGCACAACACCGGGGAGCTGTTTTTT
abundance: once; v_gene: TRBV18; j_gene: TRBJ1-1; d_gene: .; CDR3aa: CASSPLGETEAFF; CDR3nt: TGTGCCAGCTCACCGCTCGGGGAAACTGAAGCTTTCTTT
abundance: .; v_gene: TRBV6-5; j_gene: TRBJ1-1; d_gene: .; CDR3aa: CASSYTGHRNTEAFF; CDR3nt: TGTGCCAGCAGTTACACCGGACACAGGAACACTGAAGCTTTCTTT
abundance: .; v_gene: TRBV28; j_gene: TRBJ2-1; d_gene: TRBD2; CDR3aa: CASSRMNLAGLSNEQFF; CDR3nt: TGTGCCAGCAGTCGCATGAATCTAGCGGGGCTCAGCAATGAGCAGTTCTTC
abundance: .; v_gene: TRBV6-5; j_gene: TRBJ2-3; d_gene: TRBD2; CDR3aa: CASSRDYRADTQYF; CDR3nt: TGTGCCAGCAGCCGGGACTATCGGGCTGATACGCAGTATTTT
abundance: .; v_gene: TRBV12-1; j_gene: TRBJ1-4; d_gene: .; CDR3aa: CASVRSPTNEKLFF; CDR3nt: TGTGCCAGCGTTAGGAGCCCAACTAATGAAAAACTGTTTTTT
abundance: few; v_gene: TRBV29-1; j_gene: TRBJ1-1; d_gene: .; CDR3aa: CSVARGDWTEAFF; CDR3nt: TGCAGCGTTGCCAGGGGAGATTGGACTGAAGCTTTCTTT
abundance: few; v_gene: TRBV7-9; j_gene: TRBJ2-5; d_gene: .; CDR3aa: CASSPRLLGTQYF; CDR3nt: TGTGCCAGCAGCCCGAGACTATTGGGGACCCAGTACTTC
abundance: .; v_gene: TRBV7-2; j_gene: TRBJ1-2; d_gene: .; CDR3aa: CASSLGGADYGYTF; CDR3nt: TGTGCCAGCAGCCTTGGAGGAGCGGACTATGGCTACACCTTC
abundance: .; v_gene: TRBV7-2; j_gene: TRBJ2-3; d_gene: .; CDR3aa: CASSPDRSSTDTQYF; CDR3nt: TGTGCCAGCAGCCCCGACAGATCTAGCACAGATACGCAGTATTTT
abundance: .; v_gene: TRBV27; j_gene: TRBJ2-3; d_gene: .; CDR3aa: CASSLYPGGGTDTQYF; CDR3nt: TGTGCCAGCAGTTTATACCCCGGTGGAGGCACAGATACGCAGTATTTT
abundance: .; v_gene: TRBV30; j_gene: TRBJ2-7; d_gene: TRBD1; CDR3aa: CAWDPGQGPVGQYF; CDR3nt: TGTGCCTGGGATCCGGGACAGGGCCCGGTGGGGCAGTACTTC
abundance: .; v_gene: TRBV7-9; j_gene: TRBJ2-5; d_gene: TRBD2; CDR3aa: CASSLTSGGNQETQYF; CDR3nt: TGTGCCAGCAGCTTGACTAGCGGGGGGAATCAAGAGACCCAGTACTTC
abundance: .; v_gene: TRBV28; j_gene: TRBJ1-6; d_gene: .; CDR3aa: CASSLAGSTNSPLHF; CDR3nt: TGTGCCAGCAGTTTAGCCGGGTCTACTAATTCACCCCTCCACTTT
abundance: .; v_gene: TRBV19; j_gene: TRBJ1-1; d_gene: .; CDR3aa: CASSQMRQEIF; CDR3nt: TGTGCCAGTAGTCAGATGAGACAGGAGATCTTT
abundance: .; v_gene: TRBV18; j_gene: TRBJ2-3; d_gene: TRBD2; CDR3aa: CASSRGSGTGTDTQYF; CDR3nt: TGTGCCAGCTCACGCGGTAGCGGGACGGGCACAGATACGCAGTATTTT
abundance: few; v_gene: TRBV7-3; j_gene: TRBJ2-3; d_gene: TRBD2; CDR3aa: CASSQLAGGADTQYF; CDR3nt: TGTGCCAGCAGCCAGCTAGCGGGAGGCGCAGATACGCAGTATTTT
abundance: .; v_gene: TRBV7-2; j_gene: TRBJ2-3; d_gene: .; CDR3aa: CASSLQGFLTDTQYF; CDR3nt: TGTGCCAGCAGCTTACAGGGGTTCTTAACAGATACGCAGTATTTT
abundance: .; v_gene: TRBV20-1; j_gene: TRBJ1-1; d_gene: .; CDR3aa: CRVQGFAEAFF; CDR3nt: TGCAGGGTTCAGGGGTTCGCTGAAGCTTTCTTT
abundance: .; v_gene: TRBV29-1; j_gene: TRBJ1-5; d_gene: TRBD1; CDR3aa: CSVVTGASNQPQHF; CDR3nt: TGCAGCGTTGTTACAGGGGCGAGCAATCAGCCCCAGCATTTT
abundance: few; v_gene: TRBV4-2; j_gene: TRBJ2-2; d_gene: TRBD2; CDR3aa: CASSQDLLAGSWAGELFF; CDR3nt: TGTGCCAGCAGCCAAGATCTCCTAGCGGGGTCATGGGCCGGGGAGCTGTTTTTT
abundance: .; v_gene: TRBV6-5; j_gene: TRBJ2-1; d_gene: .; CDR3aa: CASYPQEFSYNEQFF; CDR3nt: TGTGCCAGTTACCCCCAAGAGTTCTCCTACAATGAGCAGTTCTTC
abundance: .; v_gene: TRBV18; j_gene: TRBJ1-5; d_gene: .; CDR3aa: CASSPGTNQPQHF; CDR3nt: TGTGCCAGCTCACCCGGGACAAATCAGCCCCAGCATTTT